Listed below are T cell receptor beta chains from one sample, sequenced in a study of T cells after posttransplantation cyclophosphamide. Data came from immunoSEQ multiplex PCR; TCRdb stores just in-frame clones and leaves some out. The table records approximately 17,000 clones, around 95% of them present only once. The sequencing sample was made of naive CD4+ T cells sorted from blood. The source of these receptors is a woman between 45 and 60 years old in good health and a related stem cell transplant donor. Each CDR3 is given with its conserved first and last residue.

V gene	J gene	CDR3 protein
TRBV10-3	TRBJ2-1	CAASTGLSEQFF
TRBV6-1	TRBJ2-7	CASSVDRILYEQYF
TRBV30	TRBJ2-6	CAWRRGTGANVLTF
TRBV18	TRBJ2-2	CASSPRTDSNTGELFF
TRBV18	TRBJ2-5	CASSPDRGYETQYF
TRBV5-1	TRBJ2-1	CASNPGSSYNEQFF
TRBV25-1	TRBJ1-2	CASSDHWSEGYTF
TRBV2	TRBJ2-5	CASSGLAGGGETQYF
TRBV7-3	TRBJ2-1	CASSLGLVSSYNEQFF
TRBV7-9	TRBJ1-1	CASARMNTEAFF
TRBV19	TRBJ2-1	CASSMRREREQFF
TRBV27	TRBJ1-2	CASMSRDRDWDGYTF
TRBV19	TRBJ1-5	CASSTNRESNQPQHF
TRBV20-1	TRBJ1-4	CSVQGNEKLFF
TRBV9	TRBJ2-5	CASSKLGGRQETQYF
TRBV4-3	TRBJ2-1	CASSRSWPVSGSYNEQFF
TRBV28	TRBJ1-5	CASSWYGDQPQHF
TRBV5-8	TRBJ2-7	CASSGTAGQGYYGQYF
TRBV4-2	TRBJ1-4	CASSQLGDSEKLFF
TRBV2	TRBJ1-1	CASSVAVNTEAFF
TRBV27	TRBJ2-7	CATADRRYEQYF
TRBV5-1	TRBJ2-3	CVSSANPGDTQYF
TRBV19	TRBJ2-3	CASSPSRGGADTQYF
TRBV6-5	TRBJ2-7	CASSYLQGEQYF
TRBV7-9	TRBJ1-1	CASSLPASNPANTEAFF
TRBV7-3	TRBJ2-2	CASSLARGGNTGELFF
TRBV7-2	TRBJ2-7	CASTQVELPTTKQYF
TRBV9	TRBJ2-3	CASGRAGADTQYF
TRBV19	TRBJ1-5	CASSIVSRGYQPQHF
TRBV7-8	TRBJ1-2	CASVPQETAYGYTF
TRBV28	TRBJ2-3	CASSFRDRGRNTQYF
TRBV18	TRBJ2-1	CASSPPTSFEGEQFF
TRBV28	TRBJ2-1	CASSRRGSYNEQFF
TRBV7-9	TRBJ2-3	CASSPHGSIGTDTQYF